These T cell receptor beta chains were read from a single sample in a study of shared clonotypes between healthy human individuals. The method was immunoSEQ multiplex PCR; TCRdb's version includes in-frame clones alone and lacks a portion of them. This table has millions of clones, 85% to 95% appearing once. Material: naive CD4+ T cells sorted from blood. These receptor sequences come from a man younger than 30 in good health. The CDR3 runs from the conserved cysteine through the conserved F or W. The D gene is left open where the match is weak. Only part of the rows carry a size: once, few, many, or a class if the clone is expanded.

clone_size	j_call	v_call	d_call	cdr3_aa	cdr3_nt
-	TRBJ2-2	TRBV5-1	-	CASSLGTTATGELFF	TGCGCCAGCAGCTTGGGGACCACAGCAACCGGGGAGCTGTTTTTT
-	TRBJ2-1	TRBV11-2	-	CASSRASSYNEQFF	TGTGCCAGTAGCAGGGCGAGCTCCTACAATGAGCAGTTCTTC
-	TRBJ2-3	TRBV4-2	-	CASSQDGLSTDTQYF	TGTGCCAGCAGCCAAGACGGATTGAGCACAGATACGCAGTATTTT
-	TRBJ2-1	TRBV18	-	CASSPLTRGSYNEQFF	TGTGCCAGCTCACCCCTCACCCGGGGCTCCTACAATGAGCAGTTCTTC
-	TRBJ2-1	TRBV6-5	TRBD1	CASSSPGQGYNEQFF	TGTGCCAGCAGTTCCCCGGGACAGGGCTACAATGAGCAGTTCTTC
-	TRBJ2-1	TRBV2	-	CASSPRQMYNEQFF	TGTGCCAGCAGTCCTCGACAGATGTACAATGAGCAGTTCTTC
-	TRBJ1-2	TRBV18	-	CASSPEDANYGYTF	TGTGCCAGCTCCCCCGAGGACGCTAACTATGGCTACACCTTC
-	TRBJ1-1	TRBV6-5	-	CASSYSRAEYTEAFF	TGTGCCAGCAGTTACTCGAGGGCAGAGTACACTGAAGCTTTCTTT
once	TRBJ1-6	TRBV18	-	CASSPTLGRGDSPLHF	TGTGCCAGCTCACCGACCCTGGGACGGGGAGATTCACCCCTCCACTTT
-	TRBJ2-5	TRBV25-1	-	CASSVQGDTQYF	TGTGCCAGCAGTGTACAGGGTGACACCCAGTACTTC
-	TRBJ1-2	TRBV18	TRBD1	CASSPSQGGNYGYTF	TGTGCCAGCTCACCGAGTCAGGGGGGTAACTATGGCTACACCTTC
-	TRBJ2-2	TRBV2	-	CASSPDSGELFF	TGTGCCAGCAGTCCGGACAGCGGGGAGCTGTTTTTT
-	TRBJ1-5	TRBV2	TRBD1	CASSVTGDNQPQHF	TGTGCCAGCAGTGTGACAGGGGACAATCAGCCCCAGCATTTT
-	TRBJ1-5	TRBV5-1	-	CASSPQGSQPQHF	TGCGCCAGCAGCCCACAGGGAAGTCAGCCCCAGCATTTT
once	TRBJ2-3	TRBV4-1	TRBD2	CASSQDGTSGTYTDTQYF	TGCGCCAGCAGCCAAGACGGGACTAGCGGAACCTACACAGATACGCAGTATTTT
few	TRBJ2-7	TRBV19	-	CASGDYEQYF	TGTGCCAGTGGGGACTACGAGCAGTACTTC
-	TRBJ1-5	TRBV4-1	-	CASSQDFGQRSNQPQHF	TGCGCCAGCAGCCAAGATTTCGGACAGCGTAGCAATCAGCCCCAGCATTTT